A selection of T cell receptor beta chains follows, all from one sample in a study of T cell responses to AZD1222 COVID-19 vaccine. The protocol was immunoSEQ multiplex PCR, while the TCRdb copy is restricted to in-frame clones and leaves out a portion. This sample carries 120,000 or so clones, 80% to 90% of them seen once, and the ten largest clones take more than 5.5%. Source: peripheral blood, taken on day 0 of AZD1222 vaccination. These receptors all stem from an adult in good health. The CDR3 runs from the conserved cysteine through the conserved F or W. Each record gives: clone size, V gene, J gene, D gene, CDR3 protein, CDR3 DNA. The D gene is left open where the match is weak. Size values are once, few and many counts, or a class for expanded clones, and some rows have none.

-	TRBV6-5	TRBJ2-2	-	CASISQVDTGELFF	TGTGCCAGCATCAGCCAGGTGGACACCGGGGAGCTGTTTTTT
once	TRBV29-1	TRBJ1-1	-	CSVAGRGGTEAFF	TGCAGCGTAGCAGGGCGCGGTGGTACTGAAGCTTTCTTT
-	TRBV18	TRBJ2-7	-	CASSEGRGTSEQYF	TGTGCCAGCTCAGAGGGACGGGGTACGTCCGAGCAGTACTTC
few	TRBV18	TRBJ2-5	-	CASSPGTDQETQYF	TGTGCCAGCTCACCAGGGACGGACCAAGAGACCCAGTACTTC
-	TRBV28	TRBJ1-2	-	CASSSTGMDGYTF	TGTGCCAGCAGCTCCACAGGGATGGATGGCTACACCTTC
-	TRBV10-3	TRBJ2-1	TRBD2	CAISDAGGSYNEQFF	TGTGCCATCAGTGATGCGGGGGGCTCCTACAATGAGCAGTTCTTC
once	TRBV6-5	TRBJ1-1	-	CASRTLTDKAFF	TGTGCCAGCAGAACCTTGACAGACAAAGCTTTCTTT
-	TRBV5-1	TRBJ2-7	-	CASSSDFYEQYF	TGCGCCAGCAGCTCCGATTTCTACGAGCAGTACTTC
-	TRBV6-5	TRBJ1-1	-	CASTQTVVGEAFF	TGTGCCAGCACTCAGACGGTCGTAGGTGAAGCTTTCTTT
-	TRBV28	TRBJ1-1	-	CASSSPAPMNTEAFF	TGTGCCAGCAGCTCACCAGCGCCGATGAACACTGAAGCTTTCTTT
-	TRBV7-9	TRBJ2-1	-	CASGPGPSSYNEQFF	TGTGCCAGCGGGCCGGGGCCTAGCTCCTACAATGAGCAGTTCTTC
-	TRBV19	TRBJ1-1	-	CASSYGRDTEAFF	TGTGCCAGTAGTTACGGGCGGGACACTGAAGCTTTCTTT
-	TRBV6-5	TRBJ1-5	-	CASSNPSTRHQPQHF	TGTGCCAGCAGCAACCCTAGCACCCGCCATCAGCCCCAGCATTTT
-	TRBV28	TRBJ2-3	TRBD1	CASRQGGTDTQYF	TGTGCCAGCCGACAGGGGGGCACAGATACGCAGTATTTT
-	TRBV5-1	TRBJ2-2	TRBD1	CASRYDRGANTGELFF	TGCGCCAGCAGGTATGACAGGGGCGCGAACACCGGGGAGCTGTTTTTT
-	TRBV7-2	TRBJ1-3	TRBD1	CASSWDRDPGNTIYF	TGTGCCAGCAGCTGGGACAGGGATCCTGGAAACACCATATATTTT
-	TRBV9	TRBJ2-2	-	CASSLRGDTYTGELFF	TGTGCCAGCAGCCTTAGAGGGGACACATACACCGGGGAGCTGTTTTTT
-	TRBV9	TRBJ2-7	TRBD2	CASSTGLSSYEQYF	TGTGCCAGCAGTACGGGACTAAGCTCCTACGAGCAGTACTTC
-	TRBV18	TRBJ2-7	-	CASSLGASSYEQYF	TGTGCCAGCTCACTAGGGGCGAGCAGCTACGAGCAGTACTTC
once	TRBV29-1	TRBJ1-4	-	CSVEDRGAGGANEKLFF	TGCAGCGTTGAAGATAGGGGGGCTGGGGGAGCTAATGAAAAACTGTTTTTT
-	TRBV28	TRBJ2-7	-	CASSSPDGKVYEQYF	TGTGCCAGCAGTTCCCCCGACGGTAAGGTCTACGAGCAGTACTTC
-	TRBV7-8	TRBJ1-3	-	CASSLVVGSGNTIYF	TGTGCCAGCAGCTTAGTGGTGGGTTCTGGAAACACCATATATTTT
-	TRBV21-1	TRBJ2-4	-	CASSKVPGQENIQYF	TGTGCCAGCAGCAAAGTCCCGGGACAGGAAAACATTCAGTACTTC
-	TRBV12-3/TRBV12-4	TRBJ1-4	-	CASTQGWGEKLFF	TGTGCCAGCACCCAGGGATGGGGTGAAAAACTGTTTTTT
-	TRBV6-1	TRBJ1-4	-	CASSEAGAGSAREKLFF	TGTGCCAGCAGTGAAGCGGGGGCCGGGTCTGCGCGGGAAAAACTGTTTTTT
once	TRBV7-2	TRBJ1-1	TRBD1	CASSTRQGANTEAFF	TGTGCCAGCAGCACGAGACAGGGGGCGAACACTGAAGCTTTCTTT
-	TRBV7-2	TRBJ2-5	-	CASSLWGGRFAETQYF	TGTGCCAGCAGCTTATGGGGGGGCCGGTTCGCAGAGACCCAGTACTTC
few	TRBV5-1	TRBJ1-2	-	CASSWSGVGYGYTF	TGCGCCAGCAGCTGGAGCGGGGTCGGCTATGGCTACACCTTC
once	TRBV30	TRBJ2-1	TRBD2	CAWRPPGLAVNEQFF	TGTGCCTGGAGACCGCCGGGACTAGCGGTCAATGAGCAGTTCTTC
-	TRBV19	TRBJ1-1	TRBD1	CASSHGGDSSSEAFF	TGTGCCAGTAGCCACGGAGGGGACAGCTCCTCCGAAGCTTTCTTT
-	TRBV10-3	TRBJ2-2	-	CAISGGVGTGELFF	TGTGCCATCAGTGGAGGGGTTGGCACCGGGGAGCTGTTTTTT
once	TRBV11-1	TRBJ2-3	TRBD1	CASSPRDRVRGDTQYF	TGTGCCAGCAGCCCCCGGGACAGGGTCCGGGGGGATACGCAGTATTTT
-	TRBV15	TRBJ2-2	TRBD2	CATSDDTGELFF	TGCGCAACTAGCGATGACACCGGGGAGCTGTTTTTT
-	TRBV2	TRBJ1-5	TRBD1	CASSVTGAQPQHF	TGTGCCAGCAGTGTTACAGGGGCTCAGCCCCAGCATTTT
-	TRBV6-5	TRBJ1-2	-	CASSRTGNYGYTF	TGTGCCAGCAGTCGAACAGGGAACTATGGCTACACCTTC
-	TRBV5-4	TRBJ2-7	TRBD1	CASSPSRTGVTYEQYF	TGTGCCAGCAGCCCCTCGCGGACAGGGGTCACCTACGAGCAGTACTTC
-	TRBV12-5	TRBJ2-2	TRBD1	CASGPDRGDTGELFF	TGTGCTAGTGGCCCTGACAGGGGTGACACCGGGGAGCTGTTTTTT
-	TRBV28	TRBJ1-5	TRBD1	CASSDGQGAQPQHF	TGTGCCAGCAGTGATGGACAGGGCGCTCAGCCCCAGCATTTT
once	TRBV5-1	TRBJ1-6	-	CASSLAGAALGSPLHF	TGCGCCAGCAGCTTGGCAGGTGCAGCCCTGGGTTCACCCCTCCACTTT
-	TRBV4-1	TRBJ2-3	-	CASSQFAAFSDTQYF	TGCGCCAGCAGCCAATTCGCAGCCTTTTCAGATACGCAGTATTTT